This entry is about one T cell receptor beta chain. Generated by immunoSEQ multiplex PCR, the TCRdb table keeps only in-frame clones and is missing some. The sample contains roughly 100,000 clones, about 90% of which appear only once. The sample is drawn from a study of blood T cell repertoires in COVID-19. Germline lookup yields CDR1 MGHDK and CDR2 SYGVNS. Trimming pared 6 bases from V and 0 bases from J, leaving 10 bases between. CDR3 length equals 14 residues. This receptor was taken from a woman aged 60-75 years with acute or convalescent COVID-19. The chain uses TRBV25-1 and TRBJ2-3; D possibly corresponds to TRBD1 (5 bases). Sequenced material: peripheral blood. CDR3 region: CASRGLGSTDTQYF. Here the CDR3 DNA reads TGTGCCAGCAGGGGGCTCGGGAGCACAGATACGCAGTATTTT.